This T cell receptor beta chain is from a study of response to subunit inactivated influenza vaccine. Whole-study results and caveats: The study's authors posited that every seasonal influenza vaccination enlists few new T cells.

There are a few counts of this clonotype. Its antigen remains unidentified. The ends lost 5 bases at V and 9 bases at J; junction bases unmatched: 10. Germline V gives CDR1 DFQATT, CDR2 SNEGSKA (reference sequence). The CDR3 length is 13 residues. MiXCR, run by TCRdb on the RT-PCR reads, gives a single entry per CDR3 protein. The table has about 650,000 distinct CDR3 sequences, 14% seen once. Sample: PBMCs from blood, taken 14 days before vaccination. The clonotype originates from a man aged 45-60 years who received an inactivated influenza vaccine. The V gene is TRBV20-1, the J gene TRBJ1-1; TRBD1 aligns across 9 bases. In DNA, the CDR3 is TGCAGTGCTCGTCCGGGACAGGGATTGAAAGCTTTCTTT. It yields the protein CSARPGQGLKAFF.